The 22 T cell receptor beta chains below all came from one sample that was sequenced in a study of T cell responses to AZD1222 COVID-19 vaccine. TCRdb's table, derived via immunoSEQ multiplex PCR, lists solely in-frame clones and lacks some. The top ten clones hold roughly 4% of a sample with some 120,000 clones, roughly nine tenths of them seen once. Sample: peripheral blood, taken on day 0 of AZD1222 vaccination. Every receptor here comes from an adult in good health.

V is TRBV12-3 or TRBV12-4 and J is TRBJ2-1, with unresolved D. The length of the CDR3 is 13 residues. Between the trimmed V and J ends, which lost 6 bases and 2 bases, there was a span of 8 bases. CDR3 sequence reads: CASSSGTYNEQFF. CDR3 nucleotide sequence: TGTGCCAGCAGCTCCGGAACCTACAATGAGCAGTTCTTC.

J is TRBJ2-4 and V is TRBV19; no definite D call. V was pared by 6 bases and J by 0 bases, with 9 bases between. This CDR3 comprises 14 residues. CDR1 and CDR2 from the germline V gene are LNHDA and SQIVND (reference sequence). DNA for the CDR3: TGTGCCAGTAGCTCGACCATAGCCAAAAACATTCAGTACTTC. Translation gives CASSSTIAKNIQYF.

The gene calls are TRBV7-2 and TRBJ2-7, with no clear D. Trimming left V 8 bases short and J 2 bases short, with 13 bases between. The CDR3 is 13 residues long. Germline V CDR1 and CDR2: SGHTA, FQGNSA. CDR3 DNA sequence: TGTGCCAGCTGTCCCGGGCCGACCTACGAGCAGTACTTC. Residues: CASCPGPTYEQYF.

CDR3 nucleotide sequence: TGTGCCAGCAGCTCGGGCTCAGAGACCCAGTACTTC. Amino acid sequence: CASSSGSETQYF. The chain couples TRBV11-2 to TRBJ2-5; D call uncertain. This CDR3 is 12 amino acids long. The germline CDR1 and CDR2 sequences are SGHAT and FQNNGV. The V end was cut by 4 bases, the J end by 4 bases, with 7 bases between.

The rearrangement links TRBV9 to TRBJ1-5, with D possibly matching TRBD1 (6 bases). V lost 1 base and J 2 bases, leaving 7 bases between the germline ends. CDR3 size: 14 residues. The germline gives CDR1 SGDLS, CDR2 YYNGEE. CDR3 nucleotide sequence: TGTGCCAGCAGCGTATCAGGGGGCAATCAGCCCCAGCATTTT. This translates into CASSVSGGNQPQHF.

The CDR3 sequence is CASSLVLYPQQAFF. The CDR3 DNA reads as TGTGCCAGCAGCTTAGTTCTTTACCCCCAGCAAGCTTTCTTT. This sequence joins TRBV7-9 and TRBJ1-1; D gene ambiguous. The V and J ends lost 1 base and 9 bases respectively, with 15 bases between them. Germline V gene lookup returns CDR1 SEHNR and CDR2 FQNEAQ (reference sequence). The CDR3 runs 14 residues.

V usage is TRBV7-9 and J usage is TRBJ1-4; 11 bases map to TRBD1. CDR3 size: 17 residues. J gave up 2 bases and V 6 bases, and 8 bases lay outside the gene matches. Germline V CDR1 and CDR2: SEHNR, FQNEAQ (reference sequence). This chain's CDR3 is CASSSWTGGFTNEKLFF. CDR3 DNA: TGTGCCAGCAGTTCTTGGACAGGGGGCTTTACTAATGAAAAACTGTTTTTT. The full variable domain, in which reference TRBV7-9 and TRBJ1-4 provide the parts outside the CDR3, is DTGVSQNPRHKITKRGQNVTFRCDPISEHNRLYWYRQTLGQGPEFLTYFQNEAQLEKSRLLSDRFSAERPKGSFSTLEIQRTEQGDSAMYLCASSSWTGGFTNEKLFFGSGTQLSVL.

The chain combines TRBV19 with TRBJ1-1; D is unresolved. The CDR3 contains 10 residues. Germline values: CDR1 LNHDA, CDR2 SQIVND (reference sequence). V lost 6 bases and J 8 bases, leaving 7 bases between the germline ends. The CDR3 DNA sequence: TGTGCCAGTAGCGGGCGCGAAGCTTTCTTT. Translating it yields CASSGREAFF.

V usage is TRBV7-3 and J usage is TRBJ2-1; the D gene is possibly TRBD1 (6 bases). Germline V gene sequence: CDR1 SGHTA, CDR2 FQGTGA. The CDR3 has 15 amino acids. Trimming took off 3 bases at V and 6 bases at J, with 15 bases between the two ends. CDR3 in amino acids: CASSLMVGAGNEQFF. The CDR3 DNA reads as TGTGCCAGCAGCTTGATGGTGGGGGCTGGCAATGAGCAGTTCTTC.

The rearrangement uses TRBV5-1 and TRBJ2-4; 9 bases line up with TRBD1. The CDR3 runs 13 residues. Trimming at V came to 3 bases and at J to 6 bases, leaving 1 base not matched to a gene. Germline V gene data show CDR1 as SGHRS and CDR2 as YFSETQ. In DNA, the CDR3 is TGCGCCAGCAGCTCGGGACAGGGAAACATTCAGTACTTC. Translated, it gives CASSSGQGNIQYF.

The chain uses TRBV11-3 and TRBJ1-6, with D possibly matching TRBD1 (5 bases). This CDR3 region has 16 residues. In germline, CDR1 is SGHNT, CDR2 YENEEA. Trimming left V 3 bases short and J 3 bases short, with 12 bases between. The CDR3 sequence is CASSFGTGSYNSPLHF. The CDR3 region has the DNA TGTGCCAGCAGCTTTGGGACTGGGAGCTATAATTCACCCCTCCACTTT.

The rearrangement joins TRBV12-3 or TRBV12-4 to TRBJ2-7; no clear D. Trimming left V 4 bases short and J 9 bases short, with 13 bases between. The CDR3 is 12 residues long. CDR3: CASSSKGSRQYF. CDR3 DNA: TGTGCCAGCAGTTCGAAGGGATCCAGGCAGTACTTC.

This clone occurred a few times. The chain links TRBV18 to TRBJ1-5; D not resolved. Germline V lookup: CDR1 KGHSH, CDR2 LQKENI. V dropped 2 bases and J dropped 3 bases, with 11 bases sitting between them. This CDR3 contains 15 residues. CDR3 sequence: CASSPGQYYNQPQHF. The CDR3, as DNA: TGTGCCAGCTCACCAGGGCAGTATTACAATCAGCCCCAGCATTTT.

J is TRBJ2-3 and V is TRBV18, with D uncertain. In germline, CDR1 is KGHSH, CDR2 LQKENI. This CDR3 is built from 15 residues. Trimming removed 6 bases at V and 0 bases at J, with 13 bases between. The CDR3 DNA reads as TGTGCCAGCTCCGACGGCGTCCGTAGCACAGATACGCAGTATTTT. It codes for CASSDGVRSTDTQYF.

The chain employs TRBV6-2 or TRBV6-3 and TRBJ2-3, with D unclear. There are 16 residues in the CDR3. The V end lost 3 bases, the J end lost 1 base, and 14 bases lay between the germline ends. Germline lookup yields CDR1 MNHEY and CDR2 SVGEGT. As DNA, the CDR3 is TGTGCCAGCAGTTATCATTGGCGGAGCCGCACAGATACGCAGTATTTT. As protein: CASSYHWRSRTDTQYF.

The V gene is TRBV7-9, the J gene TRBJ2-5; 8 bases agree with TRBD2. The CDR3 runs to 14 residues. J lost 2 bases, V lost 5 bases, and 4 bases had no gene match. CDR1 SEHNR and CDR2 FQNEAQ come from the germline V gene (reference sequence). The CDR3 here is CASSQLADQETQYF. The CDR3 DNA follows: TGTGCCAGCAGCCAACTAGCGGATCAAGAGACCCAGTACTTC.

The rearrangement uses TRBV18 and TRBJ1-1, with D perhaps TRBD1 (5 bases). The V gene lost 3 bases and the J gene lost 1 base, with 15 bases spanning the gap. This CDR3 comprises 16 residues. From germline, CDR1 is KGHSH and CDR2 LQKENI. The CDR3 region has the DNA TGTGCCAGCTCACCTCCGGGGGGATGGGGGAACACTGAAGCTTTCTTT. Translated, it gives CASSPPGGWGNTEAFF. The full variable domain, its missing parts supplied by reference TRBV18 and TRBJ1-1, is NAGVMQNPRHLVRRRGQEARLRCSPMKGHSHVYWYRQLPEEGLKFMVYLQKENIIDESGMPKERFSAEFPKEGPSILRIQQVVRGDSAAYFCASSPPGGWGNTEAFFGQGTRLTVV.

The chain carries TRBV27 and TRBJ1-2; D unresolved. Germline-derived CDR1 and CDR2 are MNHEY and SMNVEV (reference sequence). This CDR3 is 17 amino acids long. V dropped 0 bases and J dropped 5 bases, with 19 bases sitting between them. CDR3 sequence: CASSLSSQRGLKYGYTF. The CDR3 region has the DNA TGTGCCAGCAGTTTATCATCCCAACGGGGATTGAAATATGGCTACACCTTC.

This chain joins TRBV19 and TRBJ2-5; 7 bases are a match to TRBD1. Germline CDR1 and CDR2: LNHDA and SQIVND (reference sequence). The CDR3 is 15 amino acids. After removal of 3 bases from V and 2 bases from J, the junction contained 6 bases not matched to a gene. The chain's CDR3 is CASSMKGAGQETQYF. DNA for the CDR3: TGTGCCAGTAGTATGAAGGGGGCAGGTCAAGAGACCCAGTACTTC.

This clone has just one count. J is TRBJ2-1 and V is TRBV15, with D tentatively TRBD2 (5 bases). Trimming shortened V by 5 bases and J by 0 bases, and 17 bases separated the two germline ends. CDR3 length equals 17 residues. Germline V CDR1 and CDR2: LNHNV, YYDKDF (reference sequence). This CDR3 reads CATSGGLPDFSYNEQFF. CDR3 bases: TGTGCCACCAGCGGAGGACTTCCTGATTTCTCCTACAATGAGCAGTTCTTC.

The table lists this clone with a few counts. The rearrangement uses TRBV11-1 and TRBJ2-2; D is undetermined. From germline, CDR1 is SGHAT and CDR2 FQDESV (reference sequence). The V gene lost 5 bases and the J gene lost 6 bases, with 16 bases spanning the gap. The CDR3 length is 15 residues. CDR3 nucleotides: TGTGCCAGCAGCGCATTTGGCTCTTTTGCCGGGGAGCTGTTTTTT. Translation gives CASSAFGSFAGELFF.

This chain joins TRBV21-1 and TRBJ2-7; the table's D call, TRBD1, was not checked against the DNA. TRBV21-1 is reported as a pseudogene. The CDR3 length is 15 residues. CDR3 nucleotide sequence: TGTGCCAGCAGCATGGGGACAGGGTCCCTTTACGAGCAGTACTTC. Residues: CASSMGTGSLYEQYF.